Detailed here is one TCR beta chain. As yet, its antigen is unknown. At one boundary the junction diverges from the germline segment, which might be a read error. Each sample's TCRbeta library yielded on average roughly 43,000 productive templates. Measured with immunoSEQ multiplex PCR; TCRdb has only the in-frame clones, and not every one. The table has some 6,000 clones, 70% to 90% seen once. This entry belongs to a study of STAT3 mutations in large granular lymphocyte leukemia. Across the study: Over half of T-LGLL patients had one or more immunosuppressive regimens.

General observations from the study: Every T-LGLL patient had at least one immunodominant TCRbeta clonotype.

The CDR3 runs 14 residues. Looked up from germline, CDR1 is SGDLS and CDR2 is YYNGEE. The source is a human donor with T large granular lymphocyte leukemia. Some clones in this sample may be carry-over from other donors' samples. Sequenced sample: PBMCs. This chain uses TRBV9 with TRBJ2-5; D unclear. CDR3 DNA: TGTGCCAGCAGCGTAGGAAACAGAGAAGAGGCCCAGTACTTC. Its translation: CASSVGNREEAQYF.